The 27 T cell receptor beta chains presented below share a single source sample, sequenced in a study of blood T cell repertoires in COVID-19. Using immunoSEQ multiplex PCR, the repertoire was profiled, and TCRdb retains in-frame clones only, with some absent. The profile shows fewer than 500,000 clones, approximately 87% of them singletons. The sample taken for sequencing was PBMCs or T cells enriched from blood (not recorded which). The source of these receptors is a woman aged 30 to 39 with acute COVID-19.

The chain couples TRBV6-5 to TRBJ1-2; 7 positions agree with TRBD1. CDR3 length: 12 residues. The V gene's germline CDR1 is MNHEY and CDR2 SVGAGI. V was pared by 6 bases and J by 8 bases, with 6 bases of the junction left unmatched. The CDR3 region is CASRKTGSGYTF. CDR3 in DNA: TGTGCCAGCAGAAAGACAGGGAGCGGCTACACCTTC.

The V gene is TRBV5-5, the J gene TRBJ1-2; TRBD1 agrees at 8 bases. Germline V gene lookup returns CDR1 SGHKS and CDR2 YYEKEE (reference sequence). The CDR3 length is 14 residues. Trimming cost V 4 bases and J 6 bases; bases outside gene matches: 8. DNA of the CDR3: TGTGCCAGCAGCGTGGCGGACAGGGATAATGGCTACACCTTC. The encoded protein is CASSVADRDNGYTF.

J is TRBJ2-7 and V is TRBV13; D may be TRBD1 (6 bases). Trimming left V 4 bases short and J 3 bases short, with 16 bases between. The CDR3 contains 15 residues. The germline CDR1 and CDR2 sequences are PRHDT and FYEKMQ (reference sequence). The CDR3 bases are TGTGCCAGCAGCTCCAGGACAGTATTGGGCTACGAGCAGTACTTC. This gives the protein CASSSRTVLGYEQYF.

This rearrangement joins TRBV2 to TRBJ2-5; 8 bases align to TRBD2. V lost 2 bases, J lost 5 bases, and 7 bases stayed unmatched. The CDR3 has 15 residues. In germline, CDR1 is SNHLY, CDR2 FYNNEI. CDR3 residues: CASSEQGLEAETQYF. CDR3 coding DNA: TGTGCCAGCAGTGAACAGGGACTAGAAGCGGAGACCCAGTACTTC.

This chain uses TRBV12-3 or TRBV12-4 with TRBJ1-2; D might be TRBD1 (5 bases). V was clipped by 5 bases and J by 8 bases, with 15 bases between them. The CDR3 runs 13 residues. CDR3 in amino acids: CASSLLQGRGYTF. The CDR3 DNA sequence: TGTGCCAGCAGTCTCCTGCAGGGAAGAGGCTACACCTTC.

This sequence joins TRBV27 and TRBJ1-5, with a tentative D call TRBD1 (6 bases). CDR1 and CDR2 from the germline V gene are MNHEY and SMNVEV (reference sequence). This CDR3 comprises 16 residues. The ends were cut back, 0 bases at V and 2 bases at J, with 11 bases in the middle. CDR3 DNA: TGTGCCAGCAGTTTATCGGGCAGGGGCGGCAATCAGCCCCAGCATTTT. Protein product: CASSLSGRGGNQPQHF.

The chain employs TRBV6-2 or TRBV6-3 and TRBJ2-4; the match to TRBD2 covers 7 bases. This CDR3 spans 17 amino acids. Germline CDR1 MNHEY, CDR2 SVGEGT. J gave up 1 base and V 5 bases, and 11 bases lay outside the gene matches. The CDR3 region is CASSQPRSGIAKNIQYF. In nucleotides, the CDR3 is TGTGCCAGCAGTCAACCCCGGAGCGGGATCGCCAAAAACATTCAGTACTTC.

The chain has TRBV6-5 and TRBJ2-5; 7 bases map to TRBD2. V shed 11 bases, J shed 1 base, and the junction held 1 base outside the gene matches. Germline CDR1 MNHEY, CDR2 SVGAGI. The CDR3 runs to 11 residues. CDR3 loop: CAGGGQETQYF. CDR3 nucleotide sequence: TGTGCCGGCGGGGGCCAAGAGACCCAGTACTTC.

The V call is TRBV7-3, the J call TRBJ2-2; TRBD1 matches at 10 bases. V gave up 5 bases and J gave up 3 bases; unmatched junction bases: 9. The length of the CDR3 is 17 residues. CDR1 SGHTA and CDR2 FQGTGA come from the germline V gene. The CDR3 here is CASSPKDRGLDTGELFF. The CDR3 DNA is TGTGCCAGCAGCCCGAAAGACAGGGGGCTCGACACCGGGGAGCTGTTTTTT.

V gene TRBV4-1 combines with J gene TRBJ2-1, with 11 bases identical to TRBD2. Germline V CDR1 and CDR2: MGHRA, YSYEKL. The CDR3 runs to 17 residues. The trim removed 2 bases at V and 0 bases at J, leaving 3 bases unmatched. For the CDR3, the DNA is TGCGCCAGCAGCCAAAGTAGCGGGGGGGCCTCCTACAATGAGCAGTTCTTC. It is translated as CASSQSSGGASYNEQFF.

The rearrangement uses TRBV7-8 and TRBJ2-7; 7 nucleotides align to TRBD1. Germline CDR1 and CDR2: SGHVS and FQNEAQ. Trimming cost V 10 bases and J 4 bases; bases outside gene matches: 13. The CDR3 covers 14 residues. The CDR3 DNA reads as TGTGCCACCGGAGAAGGGACAGTTTATTACGAGCAGTACTTC. This translates into CATGEGTVYYEQYF.

V usage is TRBV12-3 or TRBV12-4 and J usage is TRBJ2-7; 7 bases are shared with TRBD2. The CDR3 spans 13 residues. V shed 5 bases, J shed 4 bases, and the junction held 5 bases outside the gene matches. The CDR3 here is CASSPSGAYEQYF. CDR3 nucleotide sequence: TGTGCCAGCAGTCCGAGCGGGGCTTACGAGCAGTACTTC.

The chain couples TRBV29-1 to TRBJ1-2; 12 bases fit TRBD1. Germline V gene data show CDR1 as SQVTM and CDR2 as ANQGSEA. The trim removed 0 bases at V and 8 bases at J, leaving 7 bases unmatched. CDR3 length: 15 amino acids. The CDR3 nucleotides are TGCAGCGTTGAAGATTGGGAGGGACAGGGGGCCGGCTACACCTTC. Translation gives CSVEDWEGQGAGYTF.

This clone was counted once. This sequence joins TRBV6-5 and TRBJ1-4, with unresolved D. The CDR3 is 13 residues long. With 6 bases removed from V and 5 bases from J, the gap between germline ends came to 10 bases. Germline CDR1 MNHEY, CDR2 SVGAGI. Here the CDR3 reads CASRDWRNEKLFF. DNA of the CDR3: TGTGCCAGCAGGGACTGGCGAAATGAAAAACTGTTTTTT.

CDR3 nucleotides: TGTGCCAGCAGCCCAGGGTCCTCTGGAAACACCATATATTTT. It encodes CASSPGSSGNTIYF. The chain combines TRBV3-1 (or the pseudogene TRBV3-2) with TRBJ1-3; TRBD1 might be the D (5 bases). CDR3 size: 14 residues. Trimming left V 4 bases short and J 0 bases short, with 7 bases between. Germline-derived CDR1 and CDR2 are LGHDT and YNNKEL (reference sequence).

This clone was counted only a few times. V and J are TRBV9 and TRBJ2-2; D not certain. Germline CDR1 SGDLS, CDR2 YYNGEE. The length of the CDR3 is 14 residues. V shed 0 bases and J shed 0 bases, with 3 bases lying between them. In DNA, the CDR3 is TGTGCCAGCAGCGTAGCAGCGAACACCGGGGAGCTGTTTTTT. It translates to CASSVAANTGELFF.

The chain joins TRBV2 to TRBJ2-4, with 8 bases fitting TRBD1. This CDR3 comprises 12 residues. Germline lookup yields CDR1 SNHLY and CDR2 FYNNEI. J lost 9 bases, V lost 8 bases, and 6 bases had no gene match. The CDR3 reads CASRDRRGIQYF. CDR3 DNA: TGTGCCAGCCGGGACAGGAGGGGCATTCAGTACTTC.

The rearrangement joins TRBV2 to TRBJ2-7; the match to TRBD1 covers 10 bases. Looked up from germline, CDR1 is SNHLY and CDR2 is FYNNEI. This CDR3 comprises 13 residues. Trimming cost V 7 bases and J 4 bases; bases outside gene matches: 4. In DNA, the CDR3 is TGTGCCAGCAACCGGGACAGGGGATACGAGCAGTACTTC. Its translation is CASNRDRGYEQYF.

The gene calls are TRBV9 and TRBJ2-2, with D possibly matching TRBD1 (5 bases). V lost 6 bases to trimming and J lost 3 bases, with 15 bases between them. The CDR3 is 15 amino acids. Germline loops: CDR1 SGDLS, CDR2 YYNGEE. In DNA form, the CDR3 reads TGTGCCAGCACCAGGGCCGACCGGGACACCGGGGAGCTGTTTTTT. Translated: CASTRADRDTGELFF.

V and J are TRBV6-2 or TRBV6-3 and TRBJ2-7, with D possibly being TRBD2 (6 bases). Trimming cost V 6 bases and J 9 bases, with 24 bases left between them. This CDR3 has 15 residues. The germline V gene encodes CDR1 MNHEY and CDR2 SVGEGT. CDR3 residues: CASSREGPGTRRQYF. CDR3 nucleotide sequence: TGTGCCAGCAGCCGAGAGGGGCCAGGGACTCGGAGGCAGTACTTC.

The gene calls are TRBV18 and TRBJ1-6; 11 bases line up with TRBD1. This CDR3 contains 16 residues. Per the germline V gene, CDR1 is KGHSH and CDR2 is LQKENI. V gave up 2 bases and J gave up 8 bases; unmatched junction bases: 5. The CDR3 coding sequence is TGTGCCAGCTCACCATTAGGACAGGGGGCCGATTCACCCCTCCACTTT. This sequence encodes CASSPLGQGADSPLHF.

This clone has more than one count but fewer than ten. The rearrangement uses TRBV2 and TRBJ1-4, with 7 bases aligning to TRBD1. J was trimmed by 3 bases and V by 5 bases; bases with no gene match: 6. This CDR3 has 15 amino acids. CDR1 is SNHLY and CDR2 is FYNNEI in the germline V gene. The CDR3 spells CASSYTGTANEKLFF. In DNA, the CDR3 is TGTGCCAGCAGTTACACCGGGACAGCTAATGAAAAACTGTTTTTT.

The rearrangement uses TRBV27 and TRBJ2-6, with D possibly TRBD1 on 6 matching bases. The CDR3 is 14 amino acids. Between the trimmed V and J ends, which lost 6 bases and 1 base, there was a span of 7 bases. Germline CDR1 is MNHEY and CDR2 is SMNVEV (reference sequence). The CDR3 sequence is CASRRGSGANVLTF. The CDR3 DNA reads as TGTGCCAGCAGAAGGGGGTCTGGGGCCAACGTCCTGACTTTC.

The chain recombines TRBV7-9 with TRBJ2-7; 8 nucleotides match TRBD1. The CDR3 runs 13 residues. Germline lookup yields CDR1 SEHNR and CDR2 FQNEAQ (reference sequence). J gave up 3 bases and V 5 bases, and 3 bases lay outside the gene matches. The CDR3 nucleotides are TGTGCCAGCAGCCCAACAGGGGGCTACGAGCAGTACTTC. Encoded protein: CASSPTGGYEQYF.

This clone appeared a single time. The chain joins TRBV11-2 to TRBJ1-1; no reliable D call. This CDR3 is 17 amino acids long. V was shortened by 5 bases and J by 0 bases, with 19 bases between the two germline ends. CDR1 is SGHAT, CDR2 FQNNGV, per germline. The CDR3 spells CASSPRINPVMNTEAFF. CDR3 DNA: TGTGCCAGCAGCCCCCGAATTAACCCGGTAATGAACACTGAAGCTTTCTTT.

The V and J genes are TRBV12-3 or TRBV12-4 and TRBJ2-7; a possible D gene is TRBD1 (5 bases). V lost 7 bases to trimming and J lost 3 bases, with 10 bases between them. This CDR3 comprises 12 residues. CDR3 in amino acids: CASTAQGYEQYF. In nucleotides, the CDR3 is TGTGCCAGCACAGCCCAGGGCTACGAGCAGTACTTC.

The chain joins TRBV15 to TRBJ1-1, with TRBD1 identical over 7 bases. The CDR3 totals 15 residues. From germline, CDR1 is LNHNV and CDR2 YYDKDF (reference sequence). The V segment lost 2 bases and the J segment 2 bases; nucleotides outside the gene matches: 5. CDR3 region: CATSRSTGHNTEAFF. The CDR3 DNA reads as TGTGCCACCAGCAGATCGACAGGGCATAACACTGAAGCTTTCTTT.